Each of the 19 T cell receptor beta chains below was sequenced from the same sample in a study of identical twins. TCRdb called the 5' RACE reads again in MiXCR, with one record for every CDR3 protein. The sample consists of about 520,000 distinct CDR3 sequences, 20% to 25% of them appearing once. These same data were also listed under a study on T cells expressing NK-cell markers.

Sequences were obtained from CD4+ T cells sorted from blood. All receptors come from a woman aged 18 to 35 in good health.

The rearrangement uses TRBV27 and TRBJ2-4; tentatively, D is TRBD1 (5 bases). This CDR3 contains 11 residues. Trimming took off 5 bases at V and 7 bases at J, with 6 bases between the two ends. The germline gives CDR1 MNHEY, CDR2 SMNVEV (reference sequence). CDR3 in amino acids: CASSPGNIQYF. The CDR3 DNA follows: TGTGCCAGCAGTCCAGGGAACATTCAGTACTTC.

This clonotype was seen a few times. The chain recombines TRBV20-1 with TRBJ2-1; D may match TRBD1 or TRBD2 (6 bases each). The length of the CDR3 is 15 residues. V was clipped by 1 base and J by 4 bases, with 14 bases between them. Germline-derived CDR1 and CDR2 are DFQATT and SNEGSKA (reference sequence). Written as DNA, the CDR3 is TGCAGTGCTAGAGTAGGAGGGGGTGGATACAATGAGCAGTTCTTC. Its protein is CSARVGGGGYNEQFF.

The V call is TRBV20-1, the J call TRBJ1-1; D might be TRBD1 (6 bases). Germline V gene data show CDR1 as DFQATT and CDR2 as SNEGSKA (reference sequence). This CDR3 spans 14 amino acids. The germline V and J ends were trimmed by 0 bases and 4 bases, with 12 bases remaining between them. The CDR3 DNA reads TGCAGTGCTAGAGAGGGGGGGCCAAGCACTGAAGCTTTCTTT. Protein product: CSAREGGPSTEAFF.

The chain has TRBV27 and TRBJ2-3; the D is unclear. This CDR3 is built from 14 residues. Germline V lookup: CDR1 MNHEY, CDR2 SMNVEV (reference sequence). V was pared by 6 bases and J by 4 bases, with 14 bases between. CDR3 region: CASRNFYPSDTQYF. For the CDR3, the DNA is TGTGCCAGCAGAAATTTTTACCCTTCAGATACGCAGTATTTT.

The rearrangement uses TRBV12-3 or TRBV12-4 and TRBJ2-3; no firm D call. The CDR3 covers 16 residues. Trimming stripped 2 bases from V and 4 bases from J, with 16 bases between. The CDR3 region has the DNA TGTGCCAGCAGTTTATATTCTGTGGGTAGCCCAGATACGCAGTATTTT. Amino acids: CASSLYSVGSPDTQYF.

The chain uses TRBV12-3 or TRBV12-4 and TRBJ2-7; D might be TRBD2 (6 bases). This CDR3 is built from 14 residues. Trimming took 7 bases from V and 0 from J, leaving 13 bases between them. CDR3 sequence: CASTDLAVSYEQYF. In nucleotides, the CDR3 is TGTGCCAGCACTGACTTAGCGGTCTCCTACGAGCAGTACTTC.

The chain has TRBV15 and TRBJ1-2; 7 bases agree with TRBD1. Germline assignment: CDR1 LNHNV and CDR2 YYDKDF (reference sequence). This CDR3 is built from 19 residues. V lost 0 bases, J lost 1 base, and 14 bases stayed unmatched. CDR3 protein: CATSRDQVQGPNLNYGYTF. In DNA, the CDR3 is TGTGCCACCAGCAGAGATCAAGTACAGGGGCCGAACCTTAACTATGGCTACACCTTC.

In its sample, this clonotype was seen a few times. V is TRBV20-1 and J is TRBJ1-2, with 8 bases fitting TRBD1. Germline lookup yields CDR1 DFQATT and CDR2 SNEGSKA (reference sequence). Trimming took 5 bases from V and 4 from J; bases not matched to a gene: 9. The CDR3 has 14 residues. The CDR3 DNA reads as TGCAGTGCTGGACCAGGGGGCAGAGTCTATGGCTACACCTTC. Translating it yields CSAGPGGRVYGYTF.

In this sample, this clonotype turned up many times. The chain joins TRBV12-3 or TRBV12-4 to TRBJ1-1; D not resolved. The CDR3 consists of 13 residues. Trimming pared 2 bases from V and 4 bases from J, leaving 8 bases between. The CDR3 region is CASSLKGGTEAFF. The CDR3 DNA reads TGTGCCAGCAGTTTAAAGGGCGGCACTGAAGCTTTCTTT.

This clonotype came up many times. The CDR3 reads CASSLDRYNEQFF. For the CDR3, the DNA is TGCGCCAGCAGCTTGGATCGGTACAATGAGCAGTTCTTC. The chain recombines TRBV5-1 with TRBJ2-1; D is undetermined. CDR3 length: 13 amino acids. Germline lookup yields CDR1 SGHRS and CDR2 YFSETQ. V lost 0 bases to trimming and J lost 4 bases, with 5 bases between them.

This clonotype was detected only a few times. V usage is TRBV7-2 and J usage is TRBJ2-2, with unresolved D. Germline values: CDR1 SGHTA, CDR2 FQGNSA. This CDR3 is built from 15 residues. Trimming removed 5 bases at V and 1 base at J, with 11 bases between. The chain's CDR3 is CASSQSPGNTGELFF. The CDR3 DNA reads as TGTGCCAGCAGCCAAAGTCCAGGGAACACCGGGGAGCTGTTTTTT.

The rearrangement joins TRBV23-1 to TRBJ2-1; D is unclear. TRBV23-1 carries the ORF label, with uncertain function. V lost 4 bases to trimming and J lost 0 bases, with 16 bases between them. The length of the CDR3 is 17 residues. The DNA for the CDR3 is TGCGCCAGCAGTCCCCCTACAAAGGTGACCTCCTACAATGAGCAGTTCTTC. It translates to CASSPPTKVTSYNEQFF.

This clonotype came up a few times. The rearrangement joins TRBV6-5 to TRBJ2-7; the D is unclear. Germline lookup yields CDR1 MNHEY and CDR2 SVGAGI. V lost 2 bases and J lost 1, with 9 bases in between. This CDR3 is built from 14 residues. Here the CDR3 DNA reads TGTGCCAGCAGTTACGTCGGAAGATCCTACGAGCAGTACTTC. Translating it yields CASSYVGRSYEQYF.

This clonotype was counted only a few times. The DNA for the CDR3 is TGTGCCAGCTCACCAGATGGACAGGGTAACTATGGCTACACCTTC. This codes for CASSPDGQGNYGYTF. The chain is built from TRBV18 and TRBJ1-2; 8 bases align to TRBD1. The CDR3 loop spans 15 amino acids. The germline V gene has CDR1 KGHSH and CDR2 LQKENI. Unmatched junction bases numbered 3, after V lost 2 bases and J lost 1 base.

The rearrangement joins TRBV5-1 to TRBJ1-2; possible D gene TRBD1, 5 bases. Germline V gene lookup returns CDR1 SGHRS and CDR2 YFSETQ. The CDR3 spans 15 residues. Deletions cut 3 bases from V and 8 bases from J, with 20 bases between. This CDR3 is CASSSPGIGAEGYTF. The CDR3 coding sequence is TGCGCCAGCAGCTCCCCCGGTATAGGGGCGGAAGGCTACACCTTC.

The CDR3 region has the DNA TGCAGTGCCCCTAAGAGGGTCAATGAGCAGTTCTTC. Its translation: CSAPKRVNEQFF. V and J are TRBV20-1 and TRBJ2-1; D might be TRBD2 (5 bases). The CDR3 is 12 amino acids. Germline CDR1 DFQATT, CDR2 SNEGSKA (reference sequence). V lost 6 bases, J lost 6 bases, and 12 bases lay in between.

The rearrangement joins TRBV25-1 to TRBJ2-7; D could derive from TRBD1 or TRBD2 (5 bases each). The germline CDR1 and CDR2 sequences are MGHDK and SYGVNS. The CDR3 covers 14 residues. Between the trimmed V and J ends, which lost 6 bases and 4 bases, there was a span of 16 bases. CDR3 sequence reads: CASSLPGTRYEQYF. The CDR3 bases are TGTGCCAGCAGCCTTCCCGGGACGAGATACGAGCAGTACTTC.

The V gene is TRBV30, the J gene TRBJ2-7, with D unresolved. Germline V lookup: CDR1 GTSNPN, CDR2 SVGIG (reference sequence). V was clipped by 2 bases and J by 3 bases, with 8 bases between them. The CDR3 runs to 12 residues. CDR3 coding DNA: TGTGCCTGGAGTTCGTCCAACTACGAGCAGTACTTC. Translating gives CAWSSSNYEQYF.

This clonotype has more than one count but fewer than ten. This chain links TRBV20-1 with TRBJ1-2; D unclear. Trimming stripped 6 bases from V and 1 base from J, with 6 bases between. Germline CDR1 is DFQATT and CDR2 is SNEGSKA (reference sequence). The CDR3 is made up of 11 amino acids. CDR3 sequence reads: CSAGSNYGYTF. CDR3 coding DNA: TGCAGTGCAGGGAGTAACTATGGCTACACCTTC.